This T cell receptor beta chain was identified during a study of Graves' ophthalmopathy and Graves' hyperthyroidism (dated by TCRdb to the late 2010s). Study-wide context: Peripheral blood was collected before any treatment was given, at the time of initial diagnosis. In total, around 140 blood samples were TCR-sequenced: roughly 45 ophthalmopathy, some 75 hyperthyroidism and about 17 hyperthyroidism-to-ophthalmopathy patients. Following sample collection, hyperthyroidism patients were given methimazole at a starting dose of 30 mg daily, and ophthalmopathy patients were given high-dose intravenous methylprednisolone. To tell Graves' ophthalmopathy apart from Graves' hyperthyroidism, and to predict which patients would progress to ophthalmopathy, the study relied on TCR beta repertoire signatures. In five or six hyperthyroidism patients, T-cell repertoires of thyroid tissue and blood were compared. An independent validation cohort was composed of approximately 19 hyperthyroidism patients and 17 patients who later progressed from hyperthyroidism to ophthalmopathy. To explore V-J signatures that separate ophthalmopathy from hyperthyroidism, a discovery set of about a hundred patients was enrolled, consisting of more than 40 with ophthalmopathy and 57 with stable hyperthyroidism.

For repertoire sequencing, the TCR beta CDR3 regions were amplified from RNA transcripts. The first round was an RT-PCR using HTBI primers with the Qiagen OneStep RT-PCR kit, and this first round was followed by a second-round multiplex PCR, then size selection and purification. Libraries were sequenced on an Illumina HiSeq2000 using paired-end 100 bp reads. The paper's data handling went like this. Reads were processed with SOAPnuke, discarding reads with adapters, uncalled bases, mean Phred below 15, or no exact constant-primer or identifier match. COPE v1.2.5 was used to merge the high-quality paired reads. Clonotypes were defined as unique nucleotide sequences and were aligned to IMGT TRB V, D and J references using MiTCR v1.1. The analysis was limited to V-J combinations with a frequency above 0.0001, which together covered approximately 99% of repertoires. For each V-J combination, a TCR clonal expansion and chaos score was defined as F50 clonal expansion divided by the chaos observed in the TCRdist matrix. Welch's t-statistics and random forest were used to reduce the features to roughly 14 V-J combinations, which were then used as input to a naive Bayes classifier. Thyroid-blood repertoire similarity was quantified with the Morisita-Horn index. TCRdb reanalyzed the raw reads on its own, using fastp at Q25 for trimming and MiXCR for clone calling, and kept in-frame beta chains. Every entry covers one CDR3 protein and lists the most common genes and DNA from its rows. For this entry, the V and J calls and clone size follow TCRdb and not the study's own pipeline. For this sample there are about 700,000 distinct CDR3 sequences; over 40% appear just once. More than 3% of the sample is held by the ten biggest clonotypes.

CDR1 is given as DFQATT and CDR2 as SNEGSKA, both from the germline V gene (reference sequence). The CDR3 goes from the cysteine to the phenylalanine over 14 residues. Just CDR3 DNA is preserved here, 42 bases in frame from base 1. V is clipped by 3 bases and J by 5 bases, and the sequence between their germline boundaries is 13 bases long. This clonotype was counted a few times. Its antigen remains unidentified. Per-base qualities were not stored, and no clone one base away is much larger. Ophthalmopathy patients were characterized by moderately to severely active disease, a Clinical Activity Score of at least 3, a NOSPECS grade of at least 4, and a disease duration under 3 months. Patients with other autoimmune diseases, uncontrolled infections, pregnancy or lactation were excluded from the study. Diagnosis relied on clinical symptoms, serum thyroxine, TRAb, thyroid ultrasound and orbital computed tomography. PBMCs were isolated from about 9.2 ml of fresh peripheral blood by Ficoll-Paque density gradient centrifugation. Total RNA was extracted with Trizol reagent and quality-checked on an Agilent 2100 Bioanalyzer.

Results and caveats for the whole study, not just this receptor: Most expanded thyroid clonotypes with a frequency above 0.001 also appeared in blood, which suggests that blood repertoires may reflect the immune response in the thyroid. In cross-validation, the 13-signature model distinguished ophthalmopathy from stable hyperthyroidism with 87.88% sensitivity and roughly 84% specificity, while in the test set the corresponding values were about 79% and 69%. Sample size was not statistically predetermined, and group allocation was not concealed from the investigators. In validation, the model predicted ophthalmopathy progression with about 70% sensitivity and 72.22% specificity; some twelve predicted patients were CT-confirmed with GO in a median of approximately 6.2 months.

Material for sequencing was peripheral blood. Rearrangement joined TRBV20-1 to TRBJ2-2; the D gene cannot be resolved reliably. The receptor's source is an adult man with Graves' ophthalmopathy. For the CDR3, the sequence is CSASQAGRTGELFF. The DNA sequence is as follows: TGCAGTGCTAGCCAAGCCGGCCGAACCGGGGAGCTGTTTTTT.